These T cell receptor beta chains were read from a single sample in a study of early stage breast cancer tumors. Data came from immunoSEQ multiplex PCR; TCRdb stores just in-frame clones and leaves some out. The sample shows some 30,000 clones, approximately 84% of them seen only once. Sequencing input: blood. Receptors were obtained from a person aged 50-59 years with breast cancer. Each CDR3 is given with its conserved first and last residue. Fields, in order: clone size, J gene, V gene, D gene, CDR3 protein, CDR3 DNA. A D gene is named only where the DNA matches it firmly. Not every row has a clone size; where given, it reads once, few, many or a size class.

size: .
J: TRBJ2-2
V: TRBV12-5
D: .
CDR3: CASALQWNTGELFF
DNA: TGTGCTAGTGCCCTTCAATGGAACACCGGGGAGCTGTTTTTT

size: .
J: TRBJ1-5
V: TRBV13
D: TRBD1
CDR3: CASSSRGQQNQPQHF
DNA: TGTGCCAGCAGCTCTAGGGGGCAACAAAATCAGCCCCAGCATTTT

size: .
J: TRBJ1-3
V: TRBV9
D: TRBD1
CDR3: CASEDRVGNTIYF
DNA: TGTGCCAGCGAGGACAGGGTCGGAAACACCATATATTTT

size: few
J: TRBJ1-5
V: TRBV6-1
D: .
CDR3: CASSTGGRDQPQHF
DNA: TGTGCCAGCAGTACTGGGGGGCGCGATCAGCCCCAGCATTTT

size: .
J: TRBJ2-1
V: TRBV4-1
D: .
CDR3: CASSQRQASSYNEQFF
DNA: TGCGCCAGCAGCCAACGACAGGCCAGCTCCTACAATGAGCAGTTCTTC

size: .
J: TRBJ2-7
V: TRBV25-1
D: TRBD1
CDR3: CASSEFRGQGYEQYF
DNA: TGTGCCAGCAGTGAATTTCGCGGACAGGGCTACGAGCAGTACTTC

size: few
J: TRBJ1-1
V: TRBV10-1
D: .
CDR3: CASSGTMNTEAFF
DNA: TGCGCCAGCAGTGGGACAATGAACACTGAAGCTTTCTTT

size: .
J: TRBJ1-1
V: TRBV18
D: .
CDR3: CASSPWGEAFF
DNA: TGTGCCAGCTCACCCTGGGGTGAAGCTTTCTTT

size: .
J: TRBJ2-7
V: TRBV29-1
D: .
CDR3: CSVLAEVAYEQYF
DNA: TGCAGCGTTTTGGCGGAAGTCGCCTACGAGCAGTACTTC

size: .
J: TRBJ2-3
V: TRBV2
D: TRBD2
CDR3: CASKTGTSGTDTQYF
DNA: TGTGCCAGCAAAACCGGGACTAGCGGGACAGATACGCAGTATTTT

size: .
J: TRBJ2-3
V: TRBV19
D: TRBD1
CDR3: CASSIRQGSTDTQYF
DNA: TGTGCCAGTAGTATAAGACAGGGTAGCACAGATACGCAGTATTTT

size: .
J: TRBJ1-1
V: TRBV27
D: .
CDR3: CASSLSVGAEAFF
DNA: TGTGCCAGCAGTTTATCAGTGGGCGCTGAAGCTTTCTTT

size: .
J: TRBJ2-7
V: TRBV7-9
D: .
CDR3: CASSTVADEQYF
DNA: TGTGCCAGCAGCACCGTAGCGGATGAGCAGTACTTC

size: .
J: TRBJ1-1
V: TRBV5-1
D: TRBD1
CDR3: CASSGGGSETGTEAFF
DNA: TGCGCCAGCAGCGGGGGAGGGAGCGAGACAGGGACTGAAGCTTTCTTT

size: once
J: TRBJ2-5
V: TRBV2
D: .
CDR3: CASSAWQKETQYF
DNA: TGTGCCAGCAGTGCGTGGCAGAAAGAGACCCAGTACTTC

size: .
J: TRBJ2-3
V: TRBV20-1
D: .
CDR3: CSARAIDTQYF
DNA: TGCAGTGCTAGAGCGATAGATACGCAGTATTTT

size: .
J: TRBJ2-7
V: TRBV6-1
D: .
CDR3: CASDDSYEQYF
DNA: TGTGCCAGTGACGATTCCTACGAGCAGTACTTC

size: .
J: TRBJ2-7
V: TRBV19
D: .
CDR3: CASSIGGTVDYEQYF
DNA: TGTGCCAGTAGTATTGGCGGGACAGTGGACTACGAGCAGTACTTC

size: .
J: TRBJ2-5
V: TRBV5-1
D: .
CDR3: CASPRGRETQYF
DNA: TGCGCCAGCCCACGGGGGAGGGAGACCCAGTACTTC

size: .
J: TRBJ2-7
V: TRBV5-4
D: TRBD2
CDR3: CASSSPGLATYEQYF
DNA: TGTGCCAGCAGCTCCCCGGGACTAGCAACCTACGAGCAGTACTTC

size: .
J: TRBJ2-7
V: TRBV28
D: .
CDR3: CASSSFQGLLREQYF
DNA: TGTGCCAGCAGTAGTTTCCAGGGACTTCTACGCGAGCAGTACTTC

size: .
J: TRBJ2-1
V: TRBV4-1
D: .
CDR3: CASSQADRPNEQFF
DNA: TGCGCCAGCAGCCAAGCGGACAGACCGAATGAGCAGTTCTTC

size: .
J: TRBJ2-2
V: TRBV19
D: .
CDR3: CATRNDRPNTGELFF
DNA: TGTGCCACCAGAAACGACAGACCGAACACCGGGGAGCTGTTTTTT

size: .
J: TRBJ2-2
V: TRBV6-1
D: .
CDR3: CASSATGAGELFF
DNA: TGTGCCAGCAGTGCAACAGGCGCCGGGGAGCTGTTTTTT

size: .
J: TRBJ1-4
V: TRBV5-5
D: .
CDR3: CASSLESGTATNEKLFF
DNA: TGTGCCAGCAGCTTGGAGTCCGGGACTGCAACTAATGAAAAACTGTTTTTT

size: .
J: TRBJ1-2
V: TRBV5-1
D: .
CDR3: CASSRTTDTPGYTF
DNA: TGCGCCAGCAGCAGAACCACAGATACGCCTGGCTACACCTTC

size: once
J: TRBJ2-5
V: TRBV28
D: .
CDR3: CASSSQGFGTQYF
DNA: TGTGCCAGCAGTTCTCAGGGGTTTGGGACCCAGTACTTC

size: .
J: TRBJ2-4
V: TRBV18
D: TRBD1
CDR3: CASSRGQNKNIQYF
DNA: TGTGCCAGCTCACGGGGACAGAACAAAAACATTCAGTACTTC

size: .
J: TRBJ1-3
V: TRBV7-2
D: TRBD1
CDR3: CASSSGQADSGNTIYF
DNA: TGTGCCAGCAGCTCGGGACAGGCCGACTCTGGAAACACCATATATTTT

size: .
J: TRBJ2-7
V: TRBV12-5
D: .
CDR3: CASVTGGLYEQYF
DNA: TGTGCTAGTGTGACAGGAGGCCTCTACGAGCAGTACTTC

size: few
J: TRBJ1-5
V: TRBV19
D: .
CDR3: CASSMNYQPQHF
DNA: TGTGCCAGTAGTATGAACTATCAGCCCCAGCATTTT

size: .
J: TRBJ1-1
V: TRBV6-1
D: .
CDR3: CASSGGGPNTEAFF
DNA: TGTGCCAGCAGTGGAGGGGGACCGAACACTGAAGCTTTCTTT

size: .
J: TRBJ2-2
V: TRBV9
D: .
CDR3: CASSVPQGNTGELFF
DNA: TGTGCCAGCAGCGTACCACAGGGAAACACCGGGGAGCTGTTTTTT

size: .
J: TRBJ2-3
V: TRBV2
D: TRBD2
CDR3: CASSELAAIPDTQYF
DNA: TGTGCCAGCAGCGAACTAGCGGCCATCCCGGATACGCAGTATTTT

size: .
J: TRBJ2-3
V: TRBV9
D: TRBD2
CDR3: CASSVGSGSYDTQYF
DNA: TGTGCCAGCAGCGTAGGAAGCGGGAGTTACGATACGCAGTATTTT

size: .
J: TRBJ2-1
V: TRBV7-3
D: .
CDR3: CASSFLAEGGEQFF
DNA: TGTGCCAGCAGCTTCTTAGCGGAGGGAGGTGAGCAGTTCTTC

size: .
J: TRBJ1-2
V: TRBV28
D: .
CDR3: CASSFPGPPYGYTF
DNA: TGTGCCAGCAGTTTCCCAGGCCCCCCCTATGGCTACACCTTC

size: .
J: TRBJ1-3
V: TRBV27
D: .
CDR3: CASSLSSGGNTIYF
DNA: TGTGCCAGCAGTTTATCGAGTGGCGGAAACACCATATATTTT

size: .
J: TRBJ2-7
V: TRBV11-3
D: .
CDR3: CASSLASGSYEQYF
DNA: TGTGCCAGCAGCTTAGCCAGCGGCTCCTACGAGCAGTACTTC

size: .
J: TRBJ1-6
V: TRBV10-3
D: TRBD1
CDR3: CAIKGEGAHSPLHF
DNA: TGTGCCATCAAGGGGGAGGGGGCGCATTCACCCCTCCACTTT

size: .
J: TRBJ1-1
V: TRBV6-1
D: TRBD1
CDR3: CATRQGRYTEAFF
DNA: TGTGCCACGAGACAGGGGAGATATACTGAAGCTTTCTTT

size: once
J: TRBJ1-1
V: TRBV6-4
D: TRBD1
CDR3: CASSDSRQGWGKAFF
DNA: TGTGCCAGCAGTGACTCGAGACAGGGGTGGGGAAAAGCTTTCTTT